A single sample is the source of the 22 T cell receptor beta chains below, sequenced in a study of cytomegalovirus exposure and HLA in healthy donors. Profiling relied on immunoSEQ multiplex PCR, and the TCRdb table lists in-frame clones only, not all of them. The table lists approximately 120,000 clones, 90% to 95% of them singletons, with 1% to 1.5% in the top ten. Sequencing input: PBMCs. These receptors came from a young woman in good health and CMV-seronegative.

CDR3 region: CASSYSTQGSNQPQHF. Here the CDR3 DNA reads TGTGCCAGCAGTTACTCGACACAGGGCAGCAATCAGCCCCAGCATTTT. The chain joins TRBV6-6 to TRBJ1-5, with a tentative D call TRBD1 (6 bases). The germline CDR1 and CDR2 sequences are MNHNY and SVGAGI (reference sequence). This CDR3 has 16 residues. V dropped 0 bases and J dropped 1 base, with 10 bases sitting between them.

Here the CDR3 reads CASSLTSHNEQFF. The DNA of the CDR3 is TGTGCCAGCAGCTTAACTTCCCACAATGAGCAGTTCTTC. V and J are TRBV7-2 and TRBJ2-1; no firm D call. Germline V lookup: CDR1 SGHTA, CDR2 FQGNSA. The CDR3 consists of 13 residues. V was trimmed by 2 bases and J by 5 bases, leaving 7 bases between them.

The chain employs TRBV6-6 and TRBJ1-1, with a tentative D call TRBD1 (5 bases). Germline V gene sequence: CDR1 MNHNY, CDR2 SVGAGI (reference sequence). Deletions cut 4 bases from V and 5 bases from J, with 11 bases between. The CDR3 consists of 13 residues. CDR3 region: CASSSQEGTEAFF. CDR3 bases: TGTGCCAGCAGTTCCCAGGAGGGGACTGAAGCTTTCTTT.

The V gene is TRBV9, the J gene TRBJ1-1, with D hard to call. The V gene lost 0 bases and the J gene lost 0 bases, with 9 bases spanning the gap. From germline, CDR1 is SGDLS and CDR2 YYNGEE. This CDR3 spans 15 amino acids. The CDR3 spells CASSVGSAMNTEAFF. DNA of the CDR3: TGTGCCAGCAGCGTAGGATCAGCGATGAACACTGAAGCTTTCTTT.

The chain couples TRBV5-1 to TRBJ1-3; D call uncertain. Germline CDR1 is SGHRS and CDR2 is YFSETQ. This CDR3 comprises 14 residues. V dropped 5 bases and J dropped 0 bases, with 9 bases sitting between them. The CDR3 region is CASRVGISGNTIYF. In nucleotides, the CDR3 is TGCGCCAGCAGGGTCGGGATCTCTGGAAACACCATATATTTT.

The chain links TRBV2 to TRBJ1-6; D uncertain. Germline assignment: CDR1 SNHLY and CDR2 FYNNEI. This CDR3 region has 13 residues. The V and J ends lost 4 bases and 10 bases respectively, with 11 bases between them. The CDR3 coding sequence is TGTGCCAGCAGTGTGCAGGCCCTCTCACCCCTCCACTTT. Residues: CASSVQALSPLHF. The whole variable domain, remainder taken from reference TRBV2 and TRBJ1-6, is EPEVTQTPSHQVTQMGQEVILRCVPISNHLYFYWYRQILGQKVEFLVSFYNNEISEKSEIFDDQFSVERPDGSNFTLKIRSTKLEDSAMYFCASSVQALSPLHFGNGTRLTVT.

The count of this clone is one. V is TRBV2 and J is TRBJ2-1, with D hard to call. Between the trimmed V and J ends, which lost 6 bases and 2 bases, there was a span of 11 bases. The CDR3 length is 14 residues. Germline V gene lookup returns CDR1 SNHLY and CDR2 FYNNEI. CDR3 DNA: TGTGCCAGCAGCTCGGAGATCACCTACAATGAGCAGTTCTTC. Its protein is CASSSEITYNEQFF.

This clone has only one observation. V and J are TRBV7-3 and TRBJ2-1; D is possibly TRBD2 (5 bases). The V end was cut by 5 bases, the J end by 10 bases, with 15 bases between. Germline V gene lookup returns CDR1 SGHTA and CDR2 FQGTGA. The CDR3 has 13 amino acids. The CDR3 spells CASSARDPGEQFF. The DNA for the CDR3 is TGTGCCAGCAGCGCTCGAGACCCGGGGGAGCAGTTCTTC.

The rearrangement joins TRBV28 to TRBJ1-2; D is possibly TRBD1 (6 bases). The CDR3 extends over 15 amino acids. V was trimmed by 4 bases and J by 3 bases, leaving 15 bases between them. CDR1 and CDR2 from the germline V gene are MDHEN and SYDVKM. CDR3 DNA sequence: TGTGCCAGCAGTTCATTTAGGGGACAACACTATGGCTACACCTTC. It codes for CASSSFRGQHYGYTF.

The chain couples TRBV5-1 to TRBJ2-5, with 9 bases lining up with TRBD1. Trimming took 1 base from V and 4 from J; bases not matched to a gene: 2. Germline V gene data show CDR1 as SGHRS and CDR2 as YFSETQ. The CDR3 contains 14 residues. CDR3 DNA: TGCGCCAGCAGCTTGACGGGACAGGGAGAGACCCAGTACTTC. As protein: CASSLTGQGETQYF.

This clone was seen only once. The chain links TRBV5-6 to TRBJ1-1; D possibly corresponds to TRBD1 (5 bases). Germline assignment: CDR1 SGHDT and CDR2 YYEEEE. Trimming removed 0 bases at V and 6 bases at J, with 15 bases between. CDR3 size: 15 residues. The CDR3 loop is CASSLAGQGTSEAFF. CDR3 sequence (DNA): TGTGCCAGCAGCTTGGCCGGGCAGGGAACCTCTGAAGCTTTCTTT.

This chain's CDR3 is CASSIGYRGQGQPQHF. The CDR3 DNA reads as TGTGCCAGTAGTATAGGGTACAGGGGGCAGGGTCAGCCCCAGCATTTT. The chain joins TRBV19 to TRBJ1-5, with 9 bases identical to TRBD1. Germline CDR1 is LNHDA and CDR2 is SQIVND (reference sequence). V gave up 1 base and J gave up 6 bases; unmatched junction bases: 7. This CDR3 region has 16 residues.

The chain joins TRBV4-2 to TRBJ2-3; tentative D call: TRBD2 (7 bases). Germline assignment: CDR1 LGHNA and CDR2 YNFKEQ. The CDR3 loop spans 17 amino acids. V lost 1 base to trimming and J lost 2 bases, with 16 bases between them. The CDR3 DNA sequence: TGTGCCAGCAGCCAAGGGGTGGCGGGGGCCCTCACAGATACGCAGTATTTT. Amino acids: CASSQGVAGALTDTQYF.

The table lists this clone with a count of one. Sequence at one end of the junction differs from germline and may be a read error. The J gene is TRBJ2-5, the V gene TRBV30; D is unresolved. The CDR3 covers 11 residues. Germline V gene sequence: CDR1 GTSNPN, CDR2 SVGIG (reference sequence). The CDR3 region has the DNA TGTGCCCGGAGAGGAGAGGAGACCCAGTACTTC. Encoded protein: CARRGEETQYF.

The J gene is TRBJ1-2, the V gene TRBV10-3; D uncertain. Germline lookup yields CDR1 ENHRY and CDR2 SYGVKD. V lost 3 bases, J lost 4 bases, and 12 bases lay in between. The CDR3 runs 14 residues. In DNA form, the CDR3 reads TGTGCCATCAGTGACGGGAACATAGCCTATGGCTACACCTTC. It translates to CAISDGNIAYGYTF.

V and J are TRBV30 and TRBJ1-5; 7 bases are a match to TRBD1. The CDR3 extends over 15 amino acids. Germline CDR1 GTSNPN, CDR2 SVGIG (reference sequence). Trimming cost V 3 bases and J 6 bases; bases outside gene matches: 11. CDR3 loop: CAWSLRPGGTQPQHF. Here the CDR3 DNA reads TGTGCCTGGAGCTTAAGGCCAGGGGGGACTCAGCCCCAGCATTTT.

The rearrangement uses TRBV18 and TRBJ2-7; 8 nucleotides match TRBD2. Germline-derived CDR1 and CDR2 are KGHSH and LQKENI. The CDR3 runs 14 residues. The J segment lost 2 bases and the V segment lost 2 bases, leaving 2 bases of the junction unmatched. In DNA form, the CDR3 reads TGTGCCAGCTCACCAACCGGGGGGGCCTACGAGCAGTACTTC. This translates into CASSPTGGAYEQYF.

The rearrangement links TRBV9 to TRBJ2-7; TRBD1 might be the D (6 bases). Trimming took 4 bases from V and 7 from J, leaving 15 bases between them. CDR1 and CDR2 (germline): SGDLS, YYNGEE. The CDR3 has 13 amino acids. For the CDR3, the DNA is TGTGCCAGCAGCACCTCACAGGGCGGTGAGCAGTACTTC. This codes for CASSTSQGGEQYF.

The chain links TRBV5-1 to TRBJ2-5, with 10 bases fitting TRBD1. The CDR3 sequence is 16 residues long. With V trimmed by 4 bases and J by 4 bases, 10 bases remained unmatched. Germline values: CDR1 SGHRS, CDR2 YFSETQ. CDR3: CASSRTTGGVGETQYF. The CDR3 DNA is TGCGCCAGCAGCCGAACGACAGGGGGCGTGGGAGAGACCCAGTACTTC.

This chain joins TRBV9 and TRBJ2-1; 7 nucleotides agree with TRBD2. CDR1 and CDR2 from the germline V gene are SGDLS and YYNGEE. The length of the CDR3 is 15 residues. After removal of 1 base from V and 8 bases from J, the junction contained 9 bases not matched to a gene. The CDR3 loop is CASSVRSSGGDEQFF. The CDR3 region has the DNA TGTGCCAGCAGCGTAAGGTCTAGCGGAGGGGATGAGCAGTTCTTC.

CDR3 amino acids: CASSPTGAETQYF. The DNA of the CDR3 is TGTGCCAGCAGCCCTACAGGGGCGGAGACCCAGTACTTC. V and J are TRBV13 and TRBJ2-5; 7 bases map to TRBD1. Germline V CDR1 and CDR2: PRHDT, FYEKMQ (reference sequence). The CDR3 spans 13 residues. V trimming: 5 bases; J trimming: 5 bases; junction bases outside the gene matches: 5.

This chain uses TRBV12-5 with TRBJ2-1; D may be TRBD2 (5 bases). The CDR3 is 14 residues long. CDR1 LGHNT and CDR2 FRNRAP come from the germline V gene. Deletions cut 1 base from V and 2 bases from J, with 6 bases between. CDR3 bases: TGTGCTAGTGGTTTGGGAGGGCCCTACAATGAGCAGTTCTTC. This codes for CASGLGGPYNEQFF.